This is a list of T cell receptor beta chains from one sample in a study of blood T cells in healthy people across ages. In TCRdb, the 5' RACE reads were re-called with MiXCR into one record per CDR3 protein. Among about 800,000 distinct CDR3 sequences listed, around a quarter were seen once. These same records also appear under a second study, on T cells of mothers and their children.

Sequenced input: blood. The receptor source for this set is a boy aged 5-17 years in good health. CDR3s include the opening cysteine and the closing phenylalanine or tryptophan. Fields, in order: V gene, clone size, D gene, J gene, CDR3 DNA, CDR3 protein. A D gene is named only where the DNA matches it firmly. Clone sizes are given selectively: once, few, many, or a class where the clone is expanded.

V: TRBV29-1; size: .; D: TRBD2; J: TRBJ2-3; DNA: TGCAGCGTTGAAGCTTTAGCGGGAGCGGTAGATACGCAGTATTTT; CDR3: CSVEALAGAVDTQYF
V: TRBV6-5; size: few; D: TRBD1; J: TRBJ2-7; DNA: TGTGCCAGCAGGTACGGACAGGAGTACGAGCAGTACTTC; CDR3: CASRYGQEYEQYF
V: TRBV20-1; size: few; D: TRBD1; J: TRBJ1-4; DNA: TGCAGTGCTAGAGATGGGACAGTTAATGAAAAACTGTTTTTT; CDR3: CSARDGTVNEKLFF
V: TRBV28; size: few; D: .; J: TRBJ1-2; DNA: TGTGCCAGCACCGTGACCCCGGTCGGGGGCTACACCTTC; CDR3: CASTVTPVGGYTF
V: TRBV7-9; size: .; D: TRBD2; J: TRBJ2-1; DNA: TGTGCCAGCAGCTCCCAGCGGGGGGCCTACAATGAGCAGTTCTTC; CDR3: CASSSQRGAYNEQFF
V: TRBV5-1; size: few; D: .; J: TRBJ2-4; DNA: TGCGCCAGCATTCCGGGTGTGAACATTCAGTACTTC; CDR3: CASIPGVNIQYF
V: TRBV5-1; size: .; D: .; J: TRBJ1-1; DNA: TGCGCCAGCAGCTGGGCCGGTTCAGGGAACACTGAAGCTTTCTTT; CDR3: CASSWAGSGNTEAFF
V: TRBV20-1; size: .; D: .; J: TRBJ1-1; DNA: TGCAGTGCTAGAATGAGGGGTTCCATGAACACTGAAGCTTTCTTT; CDR3: CSARMRGSMNTEAFF
V: TRBV6-1; size: .; D: TRBD2; J: TRBJ2-7; DNA: TGTGCCACCAGCCTAGCGGCCTCCTACGAGCAGTACTTC; CDR3: CATSLAASYEQYF
V: TRBV24-1; size: .; D: .; J: TRBJ2-7; DNA: TGTGCCACCCGCCAAGGGGACGAGCAGTACTTC; CDR3: CATRQGDEQYF
V: TRBV4-1; size: .; D: .; J: TRBJ2-7; DNA: TGCGCCAGCAGCCAAGTCCTTTCGTGGACGGGCGGCGAGCAGTACTTC; CDR3: CASSQVLSWTGGEQYF
V: TRBV12-3/TRBV12-4; size: many; D: .; J: TRBJ2-3; DNA: TGTGCCAGCAGTTTTGGAGCAGGGACAGATACGCAGTATTTT; CDR3: CASSFGAGTDTQYF
V: TRBV5-1; size: .; D: TRBD1; J: TRBJ2-7; DNA: TGCGCCAGCAGCCTTCGGGACAGCCCCTACGAGCAGTACTTC; CDR3: CASSLRDSPYEQYF
V: TRBV2; size: few; D: TRBD1; J: TRBJ2-7; DNA: TGTGCCAGCATTGGGGACAGGGAGGACGAGCAGTACTTC; CDR3: CASIGDREDEQYF
V: TRBV20-1; size: .; D: TRBD1; J: TRBJ1-5; DNA: TGCAGTGCTCAGAGCGGACAGGCTATCTTGGCCCAGCATTTT; CDR3: CSAQSGQAILAQHF
V: TRBV20-1; size: .; D: .; J: TRBJ1-1; DNA: TGCAGTGCTAGAGATCGGGAACCGACAGAGCCGAACACTGAAGCTTTCTTT; CDR3: CSARDREPTEPNTEAFF
V: TRBV5-1; size: few; D: .; J: TRBJ2-7; DNA: TGCGCCAGCAGCTCCGGGACACCTACCTACGAGCAGTACTTC; CDR3: CASSSGTPTYEQYF
V: TRBV9; size: .; D: TRBD1; J: TRBJ2-3; DNA: TGTGCCAGCAGCGCCGGACAGGCCGATACGCAGTATTTT; CDR3: CASSAGQADTQYF
V: TRBV28; size: many; D: .; J: TRBJ1-6; DNA: TGTGCCAGCATCCCCTTAGGGGGATCCTATAATTCACCCCTCCACTTT; CDR3: CASIPLGGSYNSPLHF
V: TRBV6-5; size: .; D: TRBD2; J: TRBJ2-2; DNA: TGTGCCAGCAGTTTGAGGGGCGGGGGGCTCTCCGGGGAGCTGTTTTTT; CDR3: CASSLRGGGLSGELFF
V: TRBV29-1; size: .; D: .; J: TRBJ2-1; DNA: TGCAGCGTTCTAGGGGATGAGCAGTTCTTC; CDR3: CSVLGDEQFF
V: TRBV6-2/TRBV6-3; size: many; D: .; J: TRBJ2-5; DNA: TGTGCCAGCAGGAAGTTACGTTGGGACAAGCAAGAGACCCAGTACTTC; CDR3: CASRKLRWDKQETQYF
V: TRBV28; size: few; D: .; J: TRBJ2-7; DNA: TGTGCCAGCAGGGGGGGGGCCCCGAGCTCCTACGAGCAGTACTTC; CDR3: CASRGGAPSSYEQYF
V: TRBV20-1; size: .; D: TRBD2; J: TRBJ2-4; DNA: TGCAGTGCTAGTGCCTCTGTAGCGGGAGTGGGATTGAGGAACATCCAGTACTTC; CDR3: CSASASVAGVGLRNIQYF
V: TRBV5-1; size: .; D: TRBD2; J: TRBJ2-7; DNA: TGCGCCAGCAGCTTGGCGGCGGGAGGAACCTACGAGCAGTACTTC; CDR3: CASSLAAGGTYEQYF
V: TRBV9; size: few; D: .; J: TRBJ2-3; DNA: TGTGCCAGCAGCGTAAGTGGGGGGGCGACAGATACGCAGTATTTT; CDR3: CASSVSGGATDTQYF
V: TRBV15; size: few; D: .; J: TRBJ1-1; DNA: TGTGCCACCAGCAGATACCGGGCAGAAGCTTTCTTT; CDR3: CATSRYRAEAFF
V: TRBV7-3; size: .; D: .; J: TRBJ1-6; DNA: TGTGCCAGCAGCTTAGGGACGTCCGGTTCGCCCCTCCACTTT; CDR3: CASSLGTSGSPLHF
V: TRBV6-2/TRBV6-3; size: few; D: TRBD2; J: TRBJ2-5; DNA: TGTGCCAGCAGTCCTCTAGCGGGAGGGCCCCGAGAGACCCAGTACTTC; CDR3: CASSPLAGGPRETQYF
V: TRBV9; size: few; D: TRBD2; J: TRBJ2-5; DNA: TGTGCCAGCAGCTTTAGCGGGAGGCGACAAGAGACCCAGTACTTC; CDR3: CASSFSGRRQETQYF
V: TRBV7-6; size: .; D: TRBD2; J: TRBJ2-3; DNA: TGTGCCAGCAGCTCCTCTAGCGGTAGCACAGATACGCAGTATTTT; CDR3: CASSSSSGSTDTQYF
V: TRBV10-3; size: few; D: TRBD1; J: TRBJ1-2; DNA: TGTGCCATCAGTGAAGTAGCGGGGACAGAGCAATCCCTCTATGGCTACACCTTC; CDR3: CAISEVAGTEQSLYGYTF
V: TRBV6-5; size: .; D: TRBD1; J: TRBJ1-2; DNA: TGTGCCAGCAGGAGGGACAGCCTTGGCTATGGCTACACCTTC; CDR3: CASRRDSLGYGYTF
V: TRBV3-1; size: few; D: .; J: TRBJ2-3; DNA: TGTGCCAGCAGCCAAGACCTAGCCTTCACAGTCGATACGCAGTATTTT; CDR3: CASSQDLAFTVDTQYF
V: TRBV14; size: few; D: .; J: TRBJ1-6; DNA: TGTGCCAGCAGCCTTCAGACAGTGGGGAATTCACCCCTCCACTTT; CDR3: CASSLQTVGNSPLHF
V: TRBV21-1; size: .; D: .; J: TRBJ2-1; DNA: TGTGCCAGCAGCAACAATTACCTGGGGGTCTACAATGAGCAGTTCTTC; CDR3: CASSNNYLGVYNEQFF
V: TRBV6-5; size: .; D: .; J: TRBJ1-1; DNA: TGTGCCAGCAGAATGGAAGGGCTCACTGAAGCTTTCTTT; CDR3: CASRMEGLTEAFF